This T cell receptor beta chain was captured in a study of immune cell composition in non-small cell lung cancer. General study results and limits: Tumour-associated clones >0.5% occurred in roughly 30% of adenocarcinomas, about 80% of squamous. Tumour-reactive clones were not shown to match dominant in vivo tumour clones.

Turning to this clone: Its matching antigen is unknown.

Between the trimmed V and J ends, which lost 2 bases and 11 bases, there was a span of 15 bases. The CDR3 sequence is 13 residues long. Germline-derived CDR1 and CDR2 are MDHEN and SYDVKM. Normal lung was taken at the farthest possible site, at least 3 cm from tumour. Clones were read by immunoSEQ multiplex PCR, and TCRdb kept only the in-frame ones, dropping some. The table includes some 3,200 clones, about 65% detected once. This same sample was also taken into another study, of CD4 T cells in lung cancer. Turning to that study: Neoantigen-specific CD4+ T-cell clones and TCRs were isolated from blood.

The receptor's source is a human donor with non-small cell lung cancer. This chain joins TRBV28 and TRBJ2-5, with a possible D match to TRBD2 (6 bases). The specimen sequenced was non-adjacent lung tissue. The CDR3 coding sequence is TGTGCCAGCAGTTTAGGAGGGGCTGGGGAGCAGTACTTC. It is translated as CASSLGGAGEQYF.